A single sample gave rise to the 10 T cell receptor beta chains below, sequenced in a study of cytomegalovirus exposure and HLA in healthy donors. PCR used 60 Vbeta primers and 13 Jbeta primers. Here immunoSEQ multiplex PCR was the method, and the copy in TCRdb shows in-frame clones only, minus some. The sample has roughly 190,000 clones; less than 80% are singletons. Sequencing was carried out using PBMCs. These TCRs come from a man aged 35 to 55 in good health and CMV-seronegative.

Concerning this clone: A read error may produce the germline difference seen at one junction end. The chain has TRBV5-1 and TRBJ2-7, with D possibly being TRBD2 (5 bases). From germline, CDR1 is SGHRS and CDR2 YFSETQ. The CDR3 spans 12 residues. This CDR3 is CASGYDGEGQDF. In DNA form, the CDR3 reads TGCGCCAGCGGTTACGACGGAGAGGGCCAGGACTTC.

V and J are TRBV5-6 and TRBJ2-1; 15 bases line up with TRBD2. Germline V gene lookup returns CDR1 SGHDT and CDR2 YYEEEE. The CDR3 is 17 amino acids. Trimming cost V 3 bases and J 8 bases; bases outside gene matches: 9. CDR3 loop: CASSYRTSGGAFDEQFF. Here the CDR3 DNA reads TGTGCCAGCAGCTACCGGACTAGCGGGGGGGCCTTCGATGAGCAGTTCTTC.

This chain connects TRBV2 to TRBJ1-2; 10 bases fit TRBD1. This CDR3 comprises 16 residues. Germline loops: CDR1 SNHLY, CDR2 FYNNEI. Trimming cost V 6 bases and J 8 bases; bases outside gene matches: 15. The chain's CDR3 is CASSGGTGASGYGYTF. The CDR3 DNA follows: TGTGCCAGCAGCGGGGGGACAGGGGCTTCGGGCTACGGCTACACCTTC.

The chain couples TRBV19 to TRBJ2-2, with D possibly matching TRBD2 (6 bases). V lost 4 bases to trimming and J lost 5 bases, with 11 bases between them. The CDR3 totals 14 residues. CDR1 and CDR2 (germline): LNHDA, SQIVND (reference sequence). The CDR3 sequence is CASSKSGGTGELFF. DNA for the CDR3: TGTGCCAGTAGTAAGAGCGGAGGGACCGGGGAGCTGTTTTTT.

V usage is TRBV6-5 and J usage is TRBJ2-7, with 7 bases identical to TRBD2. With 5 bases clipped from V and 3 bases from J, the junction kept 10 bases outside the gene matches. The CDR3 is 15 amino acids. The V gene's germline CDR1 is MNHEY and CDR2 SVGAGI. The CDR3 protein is CASSNRLAESYEQYF. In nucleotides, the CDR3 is TGTGCCAGCAGTAACCGACTAGCAGAAAGCTACGAGCAGTACTTC.

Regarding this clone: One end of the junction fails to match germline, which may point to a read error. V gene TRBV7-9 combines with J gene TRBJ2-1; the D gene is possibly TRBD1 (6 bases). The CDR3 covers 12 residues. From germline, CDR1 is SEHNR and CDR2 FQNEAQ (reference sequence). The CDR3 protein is CSSSLPGQEQFF. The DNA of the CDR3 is TGTTCCAGCAGCCTCCCTGGACAGGAGCAGTTCTTC.

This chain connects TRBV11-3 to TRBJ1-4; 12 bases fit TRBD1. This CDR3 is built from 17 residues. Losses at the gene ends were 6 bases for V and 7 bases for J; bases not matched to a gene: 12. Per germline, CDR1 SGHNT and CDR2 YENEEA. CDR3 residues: CASRVGTGGGWSEKLFF. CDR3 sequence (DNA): TGTGCCAGCAGGGTCGGGACAGGGGGCGGGTGGAGTGAAAAACTGTTTTTT.

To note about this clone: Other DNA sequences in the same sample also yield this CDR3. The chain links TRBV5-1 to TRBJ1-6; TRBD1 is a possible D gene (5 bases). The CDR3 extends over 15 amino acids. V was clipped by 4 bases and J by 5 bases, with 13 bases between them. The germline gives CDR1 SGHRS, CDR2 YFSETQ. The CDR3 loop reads CASSHGTGDNSPLHF. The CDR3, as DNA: TGCGCCAGCAGCCATGGGACGGGAGATAATTCACCCCTCCACTTT.

The CDR3: CASSPSGGATDTQYF. The DNA of the CDR3 is TGTGCCAGCAGCCCTAGCGGGGGGGCAACAGATACGCAGTATTTT. The chain couples TRBV5-4 to TRBJ2-3; 12 bases are a match to TRBD2. The CDR3 is made up of 15 amino acids. The germline V gene encodes CDR1 SGHNT and CDR2 YYREEE (reference sequence). J lost 3 bases, V lost 4 bases, and 3 bases had no gene match.

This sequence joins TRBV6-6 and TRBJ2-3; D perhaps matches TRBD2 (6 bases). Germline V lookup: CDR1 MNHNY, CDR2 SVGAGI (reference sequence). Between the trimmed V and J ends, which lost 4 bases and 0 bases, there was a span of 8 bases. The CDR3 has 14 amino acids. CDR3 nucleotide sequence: TGTGCCAGCAGTTTGGGGACTAGCACAGATACGCAGTATTTT. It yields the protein CASSLGTSTDTQYF.